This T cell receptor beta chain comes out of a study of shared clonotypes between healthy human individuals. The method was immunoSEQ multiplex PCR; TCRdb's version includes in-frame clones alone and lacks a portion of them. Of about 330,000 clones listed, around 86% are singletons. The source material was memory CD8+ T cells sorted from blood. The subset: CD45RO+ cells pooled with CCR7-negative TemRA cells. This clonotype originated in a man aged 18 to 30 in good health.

CDR3 amino acids: CASSGQGGQPQHF. CDR3 nucleotides: TGTGCCAGCAGCGGACAGGGGGGTCAGCCCCAGCATTTT. V and J are TRBV6-6 and TRBJ1-5; 10 nucleotides match TRBD1. V lost 6 bases and J lost 6; bases outside the gene matches: 2. Germline V gives CDR1 MNHNY, CDR2 SVGAGI (reference sequence). This CDR3 is 13 amino acids long.